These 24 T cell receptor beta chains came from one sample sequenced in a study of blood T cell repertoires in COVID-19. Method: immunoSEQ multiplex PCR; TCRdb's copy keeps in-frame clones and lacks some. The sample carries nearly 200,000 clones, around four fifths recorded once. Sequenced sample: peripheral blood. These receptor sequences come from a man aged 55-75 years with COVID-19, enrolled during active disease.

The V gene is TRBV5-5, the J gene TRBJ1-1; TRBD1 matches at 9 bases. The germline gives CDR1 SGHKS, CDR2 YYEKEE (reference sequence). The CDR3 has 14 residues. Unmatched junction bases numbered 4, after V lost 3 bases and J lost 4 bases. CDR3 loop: CASSWKTGGTEAFF. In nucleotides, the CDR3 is TGTGCCAGCAGCTGGAAGACAGGGGGCACTGAAGCTTTCTTT.

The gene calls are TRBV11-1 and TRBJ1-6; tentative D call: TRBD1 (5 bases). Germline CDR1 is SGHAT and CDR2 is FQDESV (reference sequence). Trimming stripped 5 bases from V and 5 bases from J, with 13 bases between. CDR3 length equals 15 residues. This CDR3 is CASSTGQVNNSPLHF. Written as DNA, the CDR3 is TGTGCCAGCAGCACCGGACAAGTCAATAATTCACCCCTCCACTTT.

CDR3 nucleotide sequence: TGTGCCAGCTCACTTTCCCCCTCGTCGGGAAACACCATATATTTT. This encodes CASSLSPSSGNTIYF. The V and J genes are TRBV18 and TRBJ1-3; unclear D gene. The CDR3 length is 15 residues. Trimming left V 4 bases short and J 4 bases short, with 14 bases between. From germline, CDR1 is KGHSH and CDR2 LQKENI. Using reference TRBV18 and TRBJ1-3 for the parts outside the CDR3, the full variable domain is NAGVMQNPRHLVRRRGQEARLRCSPMKGHSHVYWYRQLPEEGLKFMVYLQKENIIDESGMPKERFSAEFPKEGPSILRIQQVVRGDSAAYFCASSLSPSSGNTIYFGEGSWLTVV.

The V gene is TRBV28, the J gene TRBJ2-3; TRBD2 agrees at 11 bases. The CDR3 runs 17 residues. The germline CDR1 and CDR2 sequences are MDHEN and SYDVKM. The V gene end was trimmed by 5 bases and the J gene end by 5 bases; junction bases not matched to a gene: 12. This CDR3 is CASSTRRLAGLGDTQYF. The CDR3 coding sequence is TGTGCCAGCAGTACCCGGCGACTAGCGGGATTGGGAGATACGCAGTATTTT.

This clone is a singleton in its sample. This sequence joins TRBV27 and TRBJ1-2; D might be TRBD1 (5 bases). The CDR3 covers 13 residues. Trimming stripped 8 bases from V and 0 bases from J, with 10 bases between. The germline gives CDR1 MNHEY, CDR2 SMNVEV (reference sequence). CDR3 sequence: CASGPGANYGYTF. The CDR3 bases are TGTGCCAGCGGTCCGGGGGCTAACTATGGCTACACCTTC.

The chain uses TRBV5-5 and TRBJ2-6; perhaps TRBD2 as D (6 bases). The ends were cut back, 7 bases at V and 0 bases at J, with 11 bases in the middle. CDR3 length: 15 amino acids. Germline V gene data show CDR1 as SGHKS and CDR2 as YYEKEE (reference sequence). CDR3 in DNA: TGTGCCAGCGGCGCGGGGAGCTCTGGGGCCAACGTCCTGACTTTC. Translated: CASGAGSSGANVLTF.

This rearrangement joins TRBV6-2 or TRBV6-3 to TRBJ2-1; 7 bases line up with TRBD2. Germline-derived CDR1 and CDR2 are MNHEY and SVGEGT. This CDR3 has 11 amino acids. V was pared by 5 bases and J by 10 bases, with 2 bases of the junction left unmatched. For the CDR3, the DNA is TGTGCCAGCAGTCGACTAGCCGAGCAGTTCTTC. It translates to CASSRLAEQFF.

The CDR3 sequence is CASRRFGSNTEAFF. The CDR3 bases are TGTGCCAGCAGGAGGTTCGGTAGCAACACTGAAGCTTTCTTT. This rearrangement joins TRBV6-5 to TRBJ1-1; D unclear. The V and J ends lost 6 bases and 2 bases respectively, with 13 bases between them. CDR1 is MNHEY and CDR2 is SVGAGI in the germline V gene. This CDR3 spans 14 amino acids.

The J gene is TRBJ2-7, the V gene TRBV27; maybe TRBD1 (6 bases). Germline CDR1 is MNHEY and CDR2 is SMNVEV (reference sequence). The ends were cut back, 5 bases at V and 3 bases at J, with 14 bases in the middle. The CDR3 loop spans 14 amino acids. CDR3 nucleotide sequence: TGTGCCAGCAGTACAGGACAGACGAACTACGAGCAGTACTTC. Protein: CASSTGQTNYEQYF.

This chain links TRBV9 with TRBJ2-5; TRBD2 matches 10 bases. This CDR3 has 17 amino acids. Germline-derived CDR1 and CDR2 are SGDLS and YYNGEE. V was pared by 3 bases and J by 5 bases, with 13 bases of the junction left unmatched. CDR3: CASSGGNFLAGAETQYF. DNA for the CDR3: TGTGCCAGCAGCGGGGGGAATTTTCTAGCGGGAGCGGAGACCCAGTACTTC.

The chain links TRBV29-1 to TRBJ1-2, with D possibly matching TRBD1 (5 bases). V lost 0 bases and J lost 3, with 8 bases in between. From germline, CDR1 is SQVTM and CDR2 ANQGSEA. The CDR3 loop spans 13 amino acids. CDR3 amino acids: CSVEDREDYGYTF. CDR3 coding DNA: TGCAGCGTTGAAGACAGGGAGGACTATGGCTACACCTTC.

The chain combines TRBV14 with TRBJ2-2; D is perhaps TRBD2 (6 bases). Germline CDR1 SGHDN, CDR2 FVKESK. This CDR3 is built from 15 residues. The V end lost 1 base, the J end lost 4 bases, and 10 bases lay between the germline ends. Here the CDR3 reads CASSQVGGSTGELFF. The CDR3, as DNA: TGTGCCAGCAGCCAAGTGGGGGGAAGCACCGGGGAGCTGTTTTTT.

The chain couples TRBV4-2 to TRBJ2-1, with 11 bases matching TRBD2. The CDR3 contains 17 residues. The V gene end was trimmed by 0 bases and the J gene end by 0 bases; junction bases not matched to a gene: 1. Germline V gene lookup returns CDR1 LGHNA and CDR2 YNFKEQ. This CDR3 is CASSQETSGSSYNEQFF. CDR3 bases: TGTGCCAGCAGCCAAGAAACTAGCGGGAGCTCCTACAATGAGCAGTTCTTC.

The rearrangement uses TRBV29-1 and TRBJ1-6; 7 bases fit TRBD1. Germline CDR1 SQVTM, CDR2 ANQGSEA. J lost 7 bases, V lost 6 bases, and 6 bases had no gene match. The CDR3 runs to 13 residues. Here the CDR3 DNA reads TGCAGCGTCGCCGGGACAGCAAATTCACCCCTCCACTTT. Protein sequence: CSVAGTANSPLHF.

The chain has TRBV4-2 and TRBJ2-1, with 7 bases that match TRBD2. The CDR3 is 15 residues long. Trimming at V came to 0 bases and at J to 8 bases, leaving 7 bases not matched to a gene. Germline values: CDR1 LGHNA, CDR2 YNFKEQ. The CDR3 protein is CASSQEVGGPYEQFF. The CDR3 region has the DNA TGTGCCAGCAGCCAAGAGGTGGGAGGGCCCTATGAGCAGTTCTTC.

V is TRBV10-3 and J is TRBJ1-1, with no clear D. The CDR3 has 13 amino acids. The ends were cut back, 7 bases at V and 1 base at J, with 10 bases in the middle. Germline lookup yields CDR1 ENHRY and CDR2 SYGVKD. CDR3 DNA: TGTGCCATCACTCGGGAGAGGAACACTGAAGCTTTCTTT. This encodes CAITRERNTEAFF.

CDR3 protein: CASSLSTGSYEQYF. The CDR3 nucleotides read TGTGCCAGCAGCTTATCAACAGGGTCTTACGAGCAGTACTTC. The rearrangement uses TRBV7-9 and TRBJ2-7, with D perhaps TRBD1 (6 bases). The ends were cut back, 2 bases at V and 4 bases at J, with 12 bases in the middle. Per the germline V gene, CDR1 is SEHNR and CDR2 is FQNEAQ (reference sequence). This CDR3 is 14 amino acids long.

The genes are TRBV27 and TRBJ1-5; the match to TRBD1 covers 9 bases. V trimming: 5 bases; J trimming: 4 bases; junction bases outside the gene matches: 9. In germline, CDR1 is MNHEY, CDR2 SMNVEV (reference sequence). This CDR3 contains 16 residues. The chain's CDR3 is CASSATGTGRNQPQHF. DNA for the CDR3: TGTGCCAGCAGTGCAACCGGGACAGGGCGGAATCAGCCCCAGCATTTT.

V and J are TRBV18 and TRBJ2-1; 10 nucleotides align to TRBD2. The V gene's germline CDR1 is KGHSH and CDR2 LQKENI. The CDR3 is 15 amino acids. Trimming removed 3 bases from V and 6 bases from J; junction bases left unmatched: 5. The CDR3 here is CASSPLAGVLNEQFF. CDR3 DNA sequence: TGTGCCAGCTCACCTCTAGCGGGAGTACTCAATGAGCAGTTCTTC.

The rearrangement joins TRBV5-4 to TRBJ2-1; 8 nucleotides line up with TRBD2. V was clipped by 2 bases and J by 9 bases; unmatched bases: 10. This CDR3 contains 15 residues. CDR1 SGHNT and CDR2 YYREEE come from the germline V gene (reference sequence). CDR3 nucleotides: TGTGCCAGCAGCTTTCCACAGCGGGAGCGGGCTGAGCAGTTCTTC. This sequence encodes CASSFPQRERAEQFF. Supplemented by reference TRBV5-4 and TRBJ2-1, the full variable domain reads ETGVTQSPTHLIKTRGQQVTLRCSSQSGHNTVSWYQQALGQGPQFIFQYYREEENGRGNFPPRFSGLQFPNYSSELNVNALELDDSALYLCASSFPQRERAEQFFGPGTRLTVL.

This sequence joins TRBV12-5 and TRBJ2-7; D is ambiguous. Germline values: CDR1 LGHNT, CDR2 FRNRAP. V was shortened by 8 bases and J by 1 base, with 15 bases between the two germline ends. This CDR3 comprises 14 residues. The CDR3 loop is CASSPQVTSYEQYF. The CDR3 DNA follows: TGTGCTAGTTCCCCTCAGGTTACTTCCTACGAGCAGTACTTC.

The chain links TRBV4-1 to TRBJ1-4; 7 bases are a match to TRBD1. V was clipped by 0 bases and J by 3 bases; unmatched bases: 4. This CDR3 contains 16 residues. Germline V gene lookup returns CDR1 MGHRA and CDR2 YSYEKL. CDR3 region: CASSQEGTASNEKLFF. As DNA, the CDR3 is TGCGCCAGCAGCCAAGAAGGGACAGCCTCTAATGAAAAACTGTTTTTT.

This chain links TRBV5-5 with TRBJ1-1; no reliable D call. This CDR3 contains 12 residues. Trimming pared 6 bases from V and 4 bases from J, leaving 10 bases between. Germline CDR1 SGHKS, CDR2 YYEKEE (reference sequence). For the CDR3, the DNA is TGTGCCAGCACCGGGTCTGGCACTGAAGCTTTCTTT. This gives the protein CASTGSGTEAFF.

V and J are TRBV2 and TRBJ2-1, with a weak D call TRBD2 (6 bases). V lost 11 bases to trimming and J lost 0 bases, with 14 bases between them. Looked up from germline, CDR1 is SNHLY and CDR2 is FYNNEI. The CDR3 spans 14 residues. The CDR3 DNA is TGTGCCGCTAGCTTCGGGAGCTCCTACAATGAGCAGTTCTTC. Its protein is CAASFGSSYNEQFF.